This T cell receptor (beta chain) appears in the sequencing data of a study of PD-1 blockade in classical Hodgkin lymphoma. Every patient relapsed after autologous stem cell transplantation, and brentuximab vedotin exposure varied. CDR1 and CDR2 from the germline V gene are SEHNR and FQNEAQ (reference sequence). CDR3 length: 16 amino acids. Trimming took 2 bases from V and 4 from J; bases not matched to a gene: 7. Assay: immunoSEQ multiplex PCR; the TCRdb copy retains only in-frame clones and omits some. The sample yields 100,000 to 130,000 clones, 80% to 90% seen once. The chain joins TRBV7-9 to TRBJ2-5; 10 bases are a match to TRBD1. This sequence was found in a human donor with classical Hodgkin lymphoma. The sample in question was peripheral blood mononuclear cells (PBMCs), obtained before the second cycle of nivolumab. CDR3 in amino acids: CASSLRRDRGGETQYF. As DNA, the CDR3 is TGTGCCAGCAGCTTAAGAAGGGACAGGGGAGGAGAGACCCAGTACTTC.